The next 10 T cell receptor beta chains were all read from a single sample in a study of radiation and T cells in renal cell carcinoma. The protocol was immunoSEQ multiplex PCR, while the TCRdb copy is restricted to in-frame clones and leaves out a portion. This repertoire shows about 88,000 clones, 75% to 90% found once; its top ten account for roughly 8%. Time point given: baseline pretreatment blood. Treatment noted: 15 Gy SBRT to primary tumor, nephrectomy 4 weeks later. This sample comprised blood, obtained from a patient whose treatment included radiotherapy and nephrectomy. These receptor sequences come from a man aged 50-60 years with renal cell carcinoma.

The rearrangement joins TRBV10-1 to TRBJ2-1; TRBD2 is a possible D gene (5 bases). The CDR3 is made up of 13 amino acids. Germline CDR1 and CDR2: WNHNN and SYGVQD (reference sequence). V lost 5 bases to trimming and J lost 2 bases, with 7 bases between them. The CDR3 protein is CASSSGTYNEQFF. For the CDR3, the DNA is TGCGCCAGCAGTAGCGGTACCTACAATGAGCAGTTCTTC.

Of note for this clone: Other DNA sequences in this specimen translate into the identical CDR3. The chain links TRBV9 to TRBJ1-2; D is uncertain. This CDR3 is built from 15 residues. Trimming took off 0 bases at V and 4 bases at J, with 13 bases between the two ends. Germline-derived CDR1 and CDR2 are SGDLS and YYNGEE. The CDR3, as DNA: TGTGCCAGCAGCGTAGACAGTGCCGGCGGCTATGGCTACACCTTC. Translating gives CASSVDSAGGYGYTF. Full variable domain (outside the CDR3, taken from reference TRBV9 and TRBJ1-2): DSGVTQTPKHLITATGQRVTLRCSPRSGDLSVYWYQQSLDQGLQFLIQYYNGEERAKGNILERFSAQQFPDLHSELNLSSLELGDSALYFCASSVDSAGGYGYTFGSGTRLTVV.

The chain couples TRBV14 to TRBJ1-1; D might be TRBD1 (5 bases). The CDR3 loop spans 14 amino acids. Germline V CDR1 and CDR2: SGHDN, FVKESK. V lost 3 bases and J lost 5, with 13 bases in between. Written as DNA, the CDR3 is TGTGCCAGCAGCCACGGGGGAAGATGGACTGAAGCTTTCTTT. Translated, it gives CASSHGGRWTEAFF.

The CDR3 sequence is CASSFKGGNTIYF. The CDR3 DNA reads TGTGCCAGCAGCTTTAAAGGAGGAAACACCATATATTTT. The chain has TRBV7-9 and TRBJ1-3; D is ambiguous. The germline V gene encodes CDR1 SEHNR and CDR2 FQNEAQ (reference sequence). V gave up 3 bases and J gave up 4 bases, with 7 bases separating them. This CDR3 contains 13 residues. Complete variable domain (other parts from reference TRBV7-9 and TRBJ1-3): DTGVSQNPRHKITKRGQNVTFRCDPISEHNRLYWYRQTLGQGPEFLTYFQNEAQLEKSRLLSDRFSAERPKGSFSTLEIQRTEQGDSAMYLCASSFKGGNTIYFGEGSWLTVV.

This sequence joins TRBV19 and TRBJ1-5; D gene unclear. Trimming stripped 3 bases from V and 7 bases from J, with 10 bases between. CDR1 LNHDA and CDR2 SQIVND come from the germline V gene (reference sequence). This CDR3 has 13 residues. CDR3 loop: CASSIKTVQPQHF. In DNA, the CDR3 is TGTGCCAGTAGTATTAAAACGGTCCAGCCCCAGCATTTT. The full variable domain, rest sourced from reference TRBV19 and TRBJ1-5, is DGGITQSPKYLFRKEGQNVTLSCEQNLNHDAMYWYRQDPGQGLRLIYYSQIVNDFQKGDIAEGYSVSREKKESFPLTVTSAQKNPTAFYLCASSIKTVQPQHFGDGTRLSIL.

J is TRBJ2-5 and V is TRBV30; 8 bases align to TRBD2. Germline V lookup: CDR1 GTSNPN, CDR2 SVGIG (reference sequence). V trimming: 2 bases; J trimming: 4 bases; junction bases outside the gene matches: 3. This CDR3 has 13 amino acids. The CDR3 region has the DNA TGTGCCTGGAGTTCGAGCGGGAGAGAGACCCAGTACTTC. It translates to CAWSSSGRETQYF.

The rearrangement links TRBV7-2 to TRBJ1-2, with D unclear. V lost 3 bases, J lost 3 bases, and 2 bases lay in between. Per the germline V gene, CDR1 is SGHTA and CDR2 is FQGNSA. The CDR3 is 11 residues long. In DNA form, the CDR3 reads TGTGCCAGCAGCTTCTACTATGGCTACACCTTC. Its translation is CASSFYYGYTF. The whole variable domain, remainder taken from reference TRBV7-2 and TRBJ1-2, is GAGVSQSPSNKVTEKGKDVELRCDPISGHTALYWYRQSLGQGLEFLIYFQGNSAPDKSGLPSDRFSAERTGGSVSTLTIQRTQQEDSAVYLCASSFYYGYTFGSGTRLTVV.

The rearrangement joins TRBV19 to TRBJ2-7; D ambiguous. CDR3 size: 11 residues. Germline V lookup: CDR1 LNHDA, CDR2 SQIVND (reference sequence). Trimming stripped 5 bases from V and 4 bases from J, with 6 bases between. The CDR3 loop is CASSHHYEQYF. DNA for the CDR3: TGTGCCAGTAGTCACCATTACGAGCAGTACTTC.

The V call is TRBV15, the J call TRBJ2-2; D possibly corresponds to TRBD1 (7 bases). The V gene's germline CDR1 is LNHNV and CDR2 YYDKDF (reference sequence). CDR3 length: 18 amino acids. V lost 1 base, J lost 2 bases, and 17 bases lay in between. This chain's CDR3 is CATSRVKGAGRNTGELFF. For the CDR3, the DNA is TGTGCCACCAGCAGAGTAAAGGGGGCGGGAAGAAACACCGGGGAGCTGTTTTTT.

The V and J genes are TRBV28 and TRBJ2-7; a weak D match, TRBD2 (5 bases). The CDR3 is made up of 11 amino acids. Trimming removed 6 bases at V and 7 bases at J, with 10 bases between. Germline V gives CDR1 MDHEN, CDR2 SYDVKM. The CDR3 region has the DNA TGTGCCAGCAGCCCGCGCGGGGAGCAGTACTTC. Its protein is CASSPRGEQYF.